The 7 T cell receptor beta chains listed next were all sequenced from one sample in a study of blood T cell repertoires in COVID-19. Data came from immunoSEQ multiplex PCR; TCRdb stores just in-frame clones and leaves some out. The table lists over 150,000 clones, around 82% of them singletons. Material: peripheral blood. The receptors were sampled from a young man with active or convalescent COVID-19.

The rearrangement joins TRBV6-5 to TRBJ2-2, with no clear D. The CDR3 consists of 15 residues. The V end lost 2 bases, the J end lost 5 bases, and 12 bases lay between the germline ends. Germline CDR1 reads MNHEY; CDR2 reads SVGAGI. The CDR3 sequence is CASSYSQAMTGELFF. CDR3 sequence (DNA): TGTGCCAGCAGTTACAGTCAGGCGATGACCGGGGAGCTGTTTTTT.

The chain joins TRBV5-1 to TRBJ1-1, with TRBD1 identical over 7 bases. Per the germline V gene, CDR1 is SGHRS and CDR2 is YFSETQ. The CDR3 consists of 12 residues. V lost 5 bases and J lost 9; bases outside the gene matches: 7. The CDR3 protein is CASRLSGQKAFF. The CDR3 coding sequence is TGCGCCAGCAGGCTATCGGGACAGAAAGCTTTCTTT.

This sequence joins TRBV4-3 and TRBJ2-1, with unresolved D. Deletions cut 1 base from V and 2 bases from J, with 9 bases between. This CDR3 is built from 15 residues. CDR1 is LGHNA and CDR2 is YSLEER in the germline V gene. The CDR3 region is CASSQATDTYNEQFF. The DNA for the CDR3 is TGCGCCAGCAGCCAAGCCACAGATACCTACAATGAGCAGTTCTTC.

This clone was detected only once. The chain recombines TRBV25-1 with TRBJ1-1, with D possibly matching TRBD1 (5 bases). Germline V CDR1 and CDR2: MGHDK, SYGVNS. Trimming stripped 3 bases from V and 4 bases from J, with 12 bases between. CDR3 length: 14 residues. The CDR3 DNA follows: TGTGCCAGCAGTGACTGGGGGAGGGGCACTGAAGCTTTCTTT. Translation: CASSDWGRGTEAFF. The entire variable domain, with the rest obtained from reference TRBV25-1 and TRBJ1-1, is as follows: EADIYQTPRYLVIGTGKKITLECSQTMGHDKMYWYQQDPGMELHLIHYSYGVNSTEKGDLSSESTVSRIRTEHFPLTLESARPSHTSQYLCASSDWGRGTEAFFGQGTRLTVV.

The V and J genes are TRBV24-1 and TRBJ1-1; D not resolved. V was clipped by 2 bases and J by 0 bases, with 3 bases between them. Germline V gene lookup returns CDR1 KGHDR and CDR2 SFDVKD. There are 13 residues in the CDR3. The CDR3 DNA follows: TGTGCCACCAGTGATTCCGTGAACACTGAAGCTTTCTTT. Translation gives CATSDSVNTEAFF.

The chain combines TRBV11-1 with TRBJ1-3; 7 bases match TRBD1. Unmatched junction bases numbered 4, after V lost 5 bases and J lost 0 bases. CDR3 length: 15 amino acids. Germline CDR1 reads SGHAT; CDR2 reads FQDESV (reference sequence). CDR3 amino acids: CASSPRGLSGNTIYF. In DNA, the CDR3 is TGTGCCAGCAGCCCAAGGGGGCTCTCTGGAAACACCATATATTTT.

The chain joins TRBV30 to TRBJ1-1; 8 positions agree with TRBD1. The junction had 4 bases not matched to a gene; V was cut back by 1 base and J by 3 bases. Germline lookup yields CDR1 GTSNPN and CDR2 SVGIG (reference sequence). The CDR3 is made up of 14 amino acids. CDR3 amino acids: CAWSDGQGDTEAFF. As DNA, the CDR3 is TGTGCCTGGAGTGACGGACAGGGAGACACTGAAGCTTTCTTT.